Below are 2 T cell receptor beta chains sequenced from a single sample in a study of blood T cells in healthy people across ages. The authors ran a second PCR of 7 to 11 cycles using a sample-barcoded 5' primer and a J-beta primer mix. One entry per CDR3 protein results from TCRdb running MiXCR on the 5' RACE reads. In the table there are 780,000 or so distinct CDR3 sequences, 56% of which are singletons. Sequencing used blood. Every receptor here comes from a man aged 35 to 55 in good health.

A note on this clonotype: A read error may account for a junction end that differs from germline. The chain uses TRBV6-2 or TRBV6-3 and TRBJ2-7, with D possibly being TRBD1 (5 bases). The CDR3 has 13 residues. Germline lookup yields CDR1 MNHEY and CDR2 SVGEGT. DNA of the CDR3: TGTGTCAGCAGTTACCTCACCCATGGACAACAGTACTTC. It specifies CVSSYLTHGQQYF.

The genes are TRBV29-1 and TRBJ2-1, with TRBD2 matching 11 bases. Trimming at V came to 5 bases and at J to 3 bases, leaving 9 bases not matched to a gene. The CDR3 totals 16 residues. The germline CDR1 and CDR2 sequences are SQVTM and ANQGSEA. The CDR3 spells CSVFPIAGGNYNEQFF. The DNA of the CDR3 is TGCAGCGTTTTCCCAATAGCGGGGGGGAACTACAATGAGCAGTTCTTC.